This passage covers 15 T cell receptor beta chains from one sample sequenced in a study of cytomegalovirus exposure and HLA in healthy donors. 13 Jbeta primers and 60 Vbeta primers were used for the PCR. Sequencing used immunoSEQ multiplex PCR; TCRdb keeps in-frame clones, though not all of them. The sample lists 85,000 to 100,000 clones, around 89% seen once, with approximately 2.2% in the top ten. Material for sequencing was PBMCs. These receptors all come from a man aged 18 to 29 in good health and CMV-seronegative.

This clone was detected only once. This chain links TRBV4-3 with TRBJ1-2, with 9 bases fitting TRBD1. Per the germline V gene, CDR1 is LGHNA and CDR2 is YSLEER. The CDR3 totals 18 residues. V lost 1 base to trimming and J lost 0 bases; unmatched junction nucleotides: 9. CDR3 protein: CASSQVKGQGFPNYGYTF. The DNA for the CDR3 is TGCGCCAGCAGCCAAGTAAAGGGACAGGGCTTTCCTAACTATGGCTACACCTTC.

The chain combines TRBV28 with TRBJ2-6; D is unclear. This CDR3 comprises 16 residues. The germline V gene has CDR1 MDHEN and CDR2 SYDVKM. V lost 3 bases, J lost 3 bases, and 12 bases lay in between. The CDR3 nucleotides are TGTGCCAGCAGTTTGGTAGCCCCCCATGGGGCCAACGTCCTGACTTTC. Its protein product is CASSLVAPHGANVLTF.

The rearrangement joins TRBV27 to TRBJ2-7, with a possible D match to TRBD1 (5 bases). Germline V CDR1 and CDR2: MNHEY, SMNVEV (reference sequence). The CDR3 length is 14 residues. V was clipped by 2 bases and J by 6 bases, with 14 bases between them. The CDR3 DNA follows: TGTGCCAGCAGTTTAACGGCAGGGTTTGGCGAGCAGTACTTC. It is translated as CASSLTAGFGEQYF.

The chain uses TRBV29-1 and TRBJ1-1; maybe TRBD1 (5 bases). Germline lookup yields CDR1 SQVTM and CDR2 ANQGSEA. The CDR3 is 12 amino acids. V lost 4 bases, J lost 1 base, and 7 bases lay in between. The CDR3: CSVARGNTEAFF. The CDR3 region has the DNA TGCAGCGTTGCAAGGGGGAACACTGAAGCTTTCTTT.

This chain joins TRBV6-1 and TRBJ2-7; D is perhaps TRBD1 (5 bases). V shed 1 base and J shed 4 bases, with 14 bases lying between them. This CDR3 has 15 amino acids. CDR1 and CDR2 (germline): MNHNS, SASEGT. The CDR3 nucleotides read TGTGCCAGCAGTGAAGGCGGCAGGGTAAAATACGAGCAGTACTTC. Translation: CASSEGGRVKYEQYF.

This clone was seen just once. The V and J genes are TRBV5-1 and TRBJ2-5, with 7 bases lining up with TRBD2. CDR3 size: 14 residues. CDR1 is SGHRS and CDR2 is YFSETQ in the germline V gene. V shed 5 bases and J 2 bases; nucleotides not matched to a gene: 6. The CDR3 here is CASRRDYRQETQYF. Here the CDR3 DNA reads TGCGCCAGCAGGCGGGACTACCGACAAGAGACCCAGTACTTC.

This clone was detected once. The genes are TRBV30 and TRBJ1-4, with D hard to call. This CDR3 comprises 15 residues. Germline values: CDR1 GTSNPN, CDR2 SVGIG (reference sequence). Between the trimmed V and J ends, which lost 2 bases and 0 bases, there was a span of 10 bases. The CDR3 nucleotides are TGTGCCTGGAGTCGGGGTTACGCAACTAATGAAAAACTGTTTTTT. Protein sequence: CAWSRGYATNEKLFF.

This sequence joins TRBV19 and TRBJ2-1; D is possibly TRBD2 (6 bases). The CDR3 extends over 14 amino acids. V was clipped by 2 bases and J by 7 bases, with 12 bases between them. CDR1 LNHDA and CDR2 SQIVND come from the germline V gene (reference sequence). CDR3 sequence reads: CASSIIGLNNEQFF. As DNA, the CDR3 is TGTGCCAGTAGTATAATCGGACTAAATAATGAGCAGTTCTTC.

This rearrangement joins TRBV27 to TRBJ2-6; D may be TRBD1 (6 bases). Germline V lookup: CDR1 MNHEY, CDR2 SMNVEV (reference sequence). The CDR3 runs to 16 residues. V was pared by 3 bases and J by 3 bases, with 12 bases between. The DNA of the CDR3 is TGTGCCAGCAGTTTTCTGGGGGCAGGTGGGGCCAACGTCCTGACTTTC. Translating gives CASSFLGAGGANVLTF. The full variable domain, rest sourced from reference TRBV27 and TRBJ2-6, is EAQVTQNPRYLITVTGKKLTVTCSQNMNHEYMSWYRQDPGLGLRQIYYSMNVEVTDKGDVPEGYKVSRKEKRNFPLILESPSPNQTSLYFCASSFLGAGGANVLTFGAGSRLTVL.

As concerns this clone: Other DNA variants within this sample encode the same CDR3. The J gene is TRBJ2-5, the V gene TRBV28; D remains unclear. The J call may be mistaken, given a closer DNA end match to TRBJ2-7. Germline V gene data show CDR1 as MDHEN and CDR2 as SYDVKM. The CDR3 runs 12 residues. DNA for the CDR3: TGTGCCAGCAGTTTCCTGGGCTACGAGCAGTACTTC. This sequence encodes CASSFLGYEQYF.

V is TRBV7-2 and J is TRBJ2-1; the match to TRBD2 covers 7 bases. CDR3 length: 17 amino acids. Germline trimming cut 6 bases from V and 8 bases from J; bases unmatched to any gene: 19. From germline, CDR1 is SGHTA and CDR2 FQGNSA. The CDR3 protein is CASSKTAGTLGGYEQFF. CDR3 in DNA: TGTGCCAGCAGTAAAACAGCCGGGACCCTCGGGGGGTATGAGCAGTTCTTC.

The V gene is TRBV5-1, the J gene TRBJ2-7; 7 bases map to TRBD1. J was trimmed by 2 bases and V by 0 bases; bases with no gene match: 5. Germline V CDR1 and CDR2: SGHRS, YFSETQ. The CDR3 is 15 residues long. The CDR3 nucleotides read TGCGCCAGCAGCTTGGCAGGGACAGACACCTACGAGCAGTACTTC. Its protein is CASSLAGTDTYEQYF. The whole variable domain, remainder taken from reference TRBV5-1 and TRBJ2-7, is KAGVTQTPRYLIKTRGQQVTLSCSPISGHRSVSWYQQTPGQGLQFLFEYFSETQRNKGNFPGRFSGRQFSNSRSEMNVSTLELGDSALYLCASSLAGTDTYEQYFGPGTRLTVT.

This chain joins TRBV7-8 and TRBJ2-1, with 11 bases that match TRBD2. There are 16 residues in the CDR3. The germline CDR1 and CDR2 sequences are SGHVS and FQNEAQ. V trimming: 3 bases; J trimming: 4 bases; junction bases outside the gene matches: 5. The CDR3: CASSFELAGVYNEQFF. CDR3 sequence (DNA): TGTGCCAGCAGCTTCGAACTAGCGGGAGTTTACAATGAGCAGTTCTTC.

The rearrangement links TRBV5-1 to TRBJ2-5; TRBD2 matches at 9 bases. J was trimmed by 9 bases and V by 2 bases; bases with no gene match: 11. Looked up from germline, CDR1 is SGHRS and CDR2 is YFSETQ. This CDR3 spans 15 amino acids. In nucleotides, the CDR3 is TGCGCCAGCAGCTTTCAGGGTAGCGGGAGTAGGCCCCAGTACTTC. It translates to CASSFQGSGSRPQYF.

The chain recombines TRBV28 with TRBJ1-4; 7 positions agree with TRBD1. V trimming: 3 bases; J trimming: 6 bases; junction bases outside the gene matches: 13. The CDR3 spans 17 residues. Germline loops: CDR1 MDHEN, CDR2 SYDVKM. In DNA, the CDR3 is TGTGCCAGCAGTTTGGTTATCCCCAGGGGGGTACATGAAAAACTGTTTTTT. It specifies CASSLVIPRGVHEKLFF.